Listed below are T cell receptor beta chains from one sample, sequenced in a study of T cells in Graves' hyperthyroidism and ophthalmopathy. TCRdb analysed the multiplex PCR reads with MiXCR anew, one entry per CDR3 protein. The sample has about 500,000 distinct CDR3 sequences, 46% seen once; the top ten hold about two fifths. Source material: peripheral blood or thyroid tissue (not recorded which). These receptors came from an adult woman with Graves' disease, either hyperthyroidism or ophthalmopathy (not recorded which). The CDR3 runs from the conserved cysteine through the conserved F or W. D genes are given only for firm matches. Size is stated for part of the rows, as once, few or many counts, or as a class when the clone is expanded.

CDR3 length	D gene	V gene	clone size	J gene	CDR3 DNA	CDR3 protein
13	-	TRBV7-9	-	TRBJ2-2	TGTGCCAGCACGGAGTCCAACACCGGGGAGCTGTTTTTT	CASTESNTGELFF
13	TRBD1	TRBV29-1	-	TRBJ2-7	TGCAGCGTCGTCACCCGACAGGGCTACGAGCAGTACTTC	CSVVTRQGYEQYF
13	-	TRBV25-1	-	TRBJ1-6	TGTGCCAGCAGCTGGGGCGGTGGGTCACCCCTCCACTTT	CASSWGGGSPLHF
17	-	TRBV7-2	-	TRBJ2-5	TGTGCCAGCAGCTTAGCGCTTTCAGCCGGGAGCCCCCAGACCCAGTACTTC	CASSLALSAGSPQTQYF
12	-	TRBV29-1	-	TRBJ2-7	TGCAGCTTTGGGGGTTTTATGTACGAGCAGTACTTC	CSFGGFMYEQYF
13	TRBD1	TRBV5-4	many	TRBJ1-1	TGTGCCAGCAGCTGGGACAGGAACACTGAAGCTTTCTTT	CASSWDRNTEAFF
15	-	TRBV9	-	TRBJ1-2	TGTGCCAGCAGCTTGGGGTTTTCAGGGGTAGATGGCTACACCTTC	CASSLGFSGVDGYTF
12	TRBD1	TRBV11-2	-	TRBJ1-2	TGTGCCAGCCAGGGACAGGATTCTGGCTACACCTTC	CASQGQDSGYTF
15	TRBD1	TRBV15	many	TRBJ1-5	TGTGCCACGGGACAGGGGGCGCGGGGCAATCAGCCCCAGCATTTT	CATGQGARGNQPQHF
14	TRBD2	TRBV2	-	TRBJ2-6	TGTGCCAGCAGGGGGACTAGCGGGGCCAACGTCCTGACTTTC	CASRGTSGANVLTF
15	TRBD1	TRBV10-2	-	TRBJ1-2	TGCGCCACGAGAACATCCGGGACAGGGAACCATGGCTACACCTTC	CATRTSGTGNHGYTF
13	-	TRBV7-9	-	TRBJ1-2	TGTGCCAGCAGCGCCGGGTACGAGTATGGCTACACCTTC	CASSAGYEYGYTF
14	TRBD1	TRBV14	-	TRBJ1-1	TGTGCCAGCAGCAACGACAGGGTGGACCCTGAAGCTTTCTTT	CASSNDRVDPEAFF
14	-	TRBV9	-	TRBJ2-5	TGTGCCAGCAGCAACCGGGACGGTGAAGAGACCCAGTACTTC	CASSNRDGEETQYF
15	-	TRBV7-9	once	TRBJ2-5	TGTGCCAGCAGCTCCCAGGGACTTAGCAATCAGCCCCAGTACTTC	CASSSQGLSNQPQYF
13	TRBD1	TRBV7-9	-	TRBJ2-6	TGTGCCAGCAGAGCAGGGGGCGCGGGCACTGAAGCTTTC	CASRAGGAGTEAF
17	TRBD2	TRBV4-1	-	TRBJ2-5	TGCGCCAGCAGCCAAGAGGGGGGACTAGCGGGAGGAGAGACCCAGTACTTC	CASSQEGGLAGGETQYF
11	-	TRBV29-1	-	TRBJ1-1	TGCAGCGTGGGACCGACTCCTGAAGCTTTCTTT	CSVGPTPEAFF
15	-	TRBV19	-	TRBJ1-2	TGTGCCAGTAGCACCGGGATAGCTTGGGGCTATGGCTACACCTTC	CASSTGIAWGYGYTF
15	TRBD1	TRBV20-1	many	TRBJ1-6	TGCAGTGCCCATGGGGACAGGGCATATAATTCACCCCTCCACTTT	CSAHGDRAYNSPLHF
14	-	TRBV6-1	few	TRBJ1-1	TGTGCCAGCATCCTGGGAGGGGTGGGGACTGAAGCTTTCTTT	CASILGGVGTEAFF
11	-	TRBV15	-	TRBJ1-2	TGTGCCACCAGCAAAAACTATGGCTACACCTTC	CATSKNYGYTF
12	-	TRBV20-1	once	TRBJ1-3	TGCAGTGCTAGAGACGGGGGAAACACCATATATTTT	CSARDGGNTIYF
13	TRBD2	TRBV10-3	-	TRBJ2-7	TGTGCCGCACTCGGACTAGCGGAAGACGAGCAGTACTTC	CAALGLAEDEQYF
14	TRBD2	TRBV10-3	-	TRBJ2-7	TGTGCCACCAATCCGGGACTAGCGGCCTACGAGCAGTACTTC	CATNPGLAAYEQYF
15	-	TRBV7-3	-	TRBJ2-2	TGTGCCAGCAGCTTAGGGCGCCCAGCCACCGGGGAGCTGTTTTTT	CASSLGRPATGELFF
16	TRBD1	TRBV10-3	-	TRBJ2-5	TGTGCCAGCAGTCTTAGGGGCAGGGGGCTACAAGAGACCCGGTACTTC	CASSLRGRGLQETRYF
14	-	TRBV2	-	TRBJ2-2	TGTGCCAGCAGTGTCTCAGAGAACACCGGGGAGCTGTTTTTT	CASSVSENTGELFF
14	-	TRBV7-8	-	TRBJ2-5	TGTGCCAGCAGCTTTCGGGGAATTGGGCAGCCCCAGTACTTC	CASSFRGIGQPQYF
14	TRBD1	TRBV2	once	TRBJ1-5	TGTGCCAGCAGCTCTCGGACAGGGAATCAGCCCCAGCATTTT	CASSSRTGNQPQHF
14	-	TRBV7-9	-	TRBJ1-6	TGTGCCAGCAGCCCCGCTAGCTTCAATTCACCCCTCCACTTT	CASSPASFNSPLHF
13	TRBD2	TRBV20-1	many	TRBJ2-7	TGCAGTGCTCTAGCGGGCGGATCCTACGAGCAGTACTTC	CSALAGGSYEQYF
14	TRBD1	TRBV29-1	-	TRBJ2-3	TGCAGCGTTGTGGGGACAGGTCTTACAGATACGCAGTATTTT	CSVVGTGLTDTQYF
11	-	TRBV2	-	TRBJ2-1	TGTGCCAGCAGTGAAGCGGGGAGTCAGTTCTTC	CASSEAGSQFF
15	TRBD1	TRBV6-6	many	TRBJ2-7	TGTGCCAGCAGTCCCAACAGGGGTGGAACCTACGAGCAGTACTTC	CASSPNRGGTYEQYF
14	-	TRBV7-2	-	TRBJ2-5	TGTGCCTCAAGGGGCCGGGGGCCTGGGGAGACCCAGTACTTC	CASRGRGPGETQYF
13	-	TRBV3-1	-	TRBJ2-5	TGTGCCGGCAGCCCTAGGGACTGGGAGACCCAGTACTTC	CAGSPRDWETQYF
14	-	TRBV19	few	TRBJ2-2	TGTGCCAGTAACCCCGGAATGAACACCGGGGAGCTGTTTTTT	CASNPGMNTGELFF
15	TRBD1	TRBV7-9	-	TRBJ1-2	TGTGCCAGCAGTGCGGGGACAGCGAATAACTATGGCTACACCTTC	CASSAGTANNYGYTF
15	-	TRBV7-2	many	TRBJ1-1	TGTGCCAGCTCGAATGGCGGGGGTCTGTCTATTGAAGCTTTCTTT	CASSNGGGLSIEAFF
18	TRBD1	TRBV2	many	TRBJ2-7	TGTGCCAGCAGCGTACCACACCATTGGGACAGGAGCTCCTACGAGCAGTACTTC	CASSVPHHWDRSSYEQYF
16	TRBD2	TRBV10-3	-	TRBJ2-5	TGTGCCATCAGTGAGTTTGGGGTAGCGGGGAAAGAGACCCAGTACTTC	CAISEFGVAGKETQYF
16	TRBD2	TRBV7-2	many	TRBJ2-7	TGTGCCAGCAGCTCCTCCCGCGGGAGGGGCACCTACGAGCAGTACTTC	CASSSSRGRGTYEQYF
15	-	TRBV10-3	many	TRBJ2-5	TGTGCCATCAGTGGTAGGGCAAGCGGCCAAGAGACCCAGTACTTC	CAISGRASGQETQYF
14	-	TRBV7-3	-	TRBJ2-2	TGTGCCAGCATCGGCGAATTAACGGCCGGGGAGCTGTTTTTT	CASIGELTAGELFF
14	TRBD2	TRBV9	-	TRBJ2-7	TGTGCCAGCAGCGTCTCTAGCGGCCGCTACGAGCAGTACTTC	CASSVSSGRYEQYF
16	-	TRBV20-1	few	TRBJ2-7	TGCAGTGCCTTTTCAGGACAGCCGGGTTTTTCCTACGAGCAGTACTTC	CSAFSGQPGFSYEQYF
16	-	TRBV3-1	-	TRBJ1-2	TGTGCCAGCAGCCAAGGGGCAGGGTTTGCTAACTATGGCTACACCTTC	CASSQGAGFANYGYTF